One sample yielded the 7 T cell receptor beta chains listed below, sequenced in a study of tumor-infiltrating lymphocytes in primary liver carcinoma. Researchers generated TCR beta cDNA from about 450 ng of total RNA, relying on a constant-region primer. It was through three nested multiplex PCR rounds of slightly modified ARM-PCR that TCR beta libraries arose. A C-beta reverse primer was combined with TRBV1-TRBV30 forward primers in the first two PCR rounds, and each round had about 10 cycles. TCRdb redid the calling of the multiplex PCR reads with MiXCR, one entry per CDR3 protein. The profile shows tens of thousands of distinct CDR3 sequences, approximately 70% of them singletons. Starting material for RNA and DNA co-extraction consisted of roughly 19-34 mg of unsorted bulk tissue. The sequencing sample was made of liver tumor tissue from sampling region 2. Subset of the sample: tumor region T2, inferior pole. The receptors were gathered from a man aged 35 to 55 with primary liver carcinoma and hepatitis B virus infection.

There are a few counts of this clonotype. The genes are TRBV20-1 and TRBJ2-7; D perhaps matches TRBD2 (6 bases). Germline CDR1 is DFQATT and CDR2 is SNEGSKA (reference sequence). This CDR3 is 12 amino acids long. The CDR3 DNA is TGCGGTGGTAGCGGCACTAGAGGGGAGCAGTACTTC. Its translation is CGGSGTRGEQYF.

Points on this clonotype: Mismatch with germline at one junction end may stem from a read error. For the CDR3, the DNA is TGTGCCAACAGTTTAATAGGTCTGGTGAATACGGGGGTCCATAATGAAAAACTGTTTTTT. Translating it yields CANSLIGLVNTGVHNEKLFF. This rearrangement joins TRBV28 to TRBJ1-4; the D gene is possibly TRBD1 (5 bases). The CDR3 consists of 20 residues. Germline V CDR1 and CDR2: MDHEN, SYDVKM.

The chain uses TRBV30 and TRBJ2-4, with TRBD1 matching over 9 bases. This CDR3 spans 14 amino acids. V lost 0 bases and J lost 10; bases outside the gene matches: 7. The germline V gene has CDR1 GTSNPN and CDR2 SVGIG (reference sequence). The CDR3 is CAWSVFGTGTIQYF. The CDR3 nucleotides read TGTGCCTGGAGTGTATTCGGGACAGGGACTATTCAGTACTTC.

On this clonotype itself: A much larger clone differs by one base, so this may be a read error. The chain couples TRBV2 to TRBJ2-5, with a possible D match to TRBD1 (6 bases). CDR3 length: 12 residues. Germline lookup yields CDR1 SNHLY and CDR2 FYNNEI. CDR3 amino acids: CASRRQEETHYF. CDR3 bases: TGTGCCAGCAGGCGACAGGAAGAGACCCATTACTTC.

To note about this clonotype: A read error may produce the germline difference seen at one junction end. The genes are TRBV20-1 and TRBJ2-5; TRBD2 agrees at 10 bases. The CDR3 length is 14 residues. CDR1 DFQATT and CDR2 SNEGSKA come from the germline V gene (reference sequence). The CDR3 here is CSALLAGSWETQYF. CDR3 DNA: TGCAGTGCGTTACTAGCGGGAAGTTGGGAGACCCAATACTTC.

By share of the sample, this clonotype is medium-sized (0.01 to 0.1%). CDR3 nucleotides: TGCGCCAGCAGCCAACCTCAAGAGACCCAGTACTTC. Translated: CASSQPQETQYF. The chain joins TRBV4-1 to TRBJ2-5; no firm D call. Germline values: CDR1 MGHRA, CDR2 YSYEKL. V lost 2 bases and J lost 2, with 3 bases in between. This CDR3 has 12 residues.

This chain connects TRBV28 to TRBJ2-7, with D unresolved. V was shortened by 5 bases and J by 7 bases, with 9 bases between the two germline ends. Germline loops: CDR1 MDHEN, CDR2 SYDVKM. The CDR3 extends over 11 amino acids. In nucleotides, the CDR3 is TGTGCCAGCAGTCCCCTTAGGGAGCAGTACTTC. Encoded protein: CASSPLREQYF.